The 21 T cell receptor beta chains below were found in one sample sequenced in a study of T-cell reconstitution after alpha-beta-depleted transplantation in children. Researchers prepared the TCRbeta library using unique molecular identifiers, the study reports. TCRdb independently ran MiXCR on the PCR reads; one entry per CDR3 protein. The sample carries about 300,000 distinct CDR3 sequences, 10% recorded once. Material: PBMCs, obtained before TCRalphabeta/CD19-depleted stem cell transplant. Receptors were obtained from a boy under two years old with acute myeloid leukemia, due to receive a stem cell transplant.

This clonotype was counted many times. The chain is built from TRBV5-8 and TRBJ2-3, with D tentatively TRBD1 or TRBD2 (5 bases each). Germline V CDR1 and CDR2: SGHTS, YDEGEE. Trimming cost V 4 bases and J 2 bases, with 20 bases left between them. The CDR3 loop spans 17 amino acids. CDR3: CASSPRGMGRATDTQYF. In nucleotides, the CDR3 is TGTGCCAGCAGCCCCAGAGGGATGGGGCGGGCCACAGATACGCAGTATTTT.

This clonotype was seen repeatedly, ten times or more. This chain joins TRBV2 and TRBJ2-1; no firm D call. Trimming took 8 bases from V and 3 from J, leaving 8 bases between them. The CDR3 extends over 12 amino acids. CDR1 SNHLY and CDR2 FYNNEI come from the germline V gene. CDR3 residues: CASDQYYNEQFF. CDR3 bases: TGTGCCAGCGACCAGTACTACAATGAGCAGTTCTTC.

This clonotype was seen only a few times. This chain links TRBV3-1 with TRBJ1-6, with a tentative D call TRBD1 (5 bases). The V gene lost 7 bases and the J gene lost 9 bases, with 19 bases spanning the gap. Germline values: CDR1 LGHDT, CDR2 YNNKEL (reference sequence). This CDR3 is 15 amino acids long. The CDR3 reads CASTSTSRAGSPLHF. Written as DNA, the CDR3 is TGTGCCAGCACCTCTACAAGCAGGGCGGGTTCACCCCTCCACTTT.

Ten or more counts support this clonotype. The V gene is TRBV28, the J gene TRBJ2-7; D might be TRBD1 (6 bases). The CDR3 consists of 11 residues. Per the germline V gene, CDR1 is MDHEN and CDR2 is SYDVKM. The germline V and J ends were trimmed by 7 bases and 4 bases, with 8 bases remaining between them. The CDR3 DNA reads TGTGCCAGCACGCAGGGGTACGAGCAGTACTTC. Translated: CASTQGYEQYF.

This clonotype was observed at least ten times. The J gene is TRBJ2-7, the V gene TRBV29-1; TRBD2 is a possible D gene (7 bases). This CDR3 is built from 15 residues. CDR1 and CDR2 from the germline V gene are SQVTM and ANQGSEA. Trimming shortened V by 3 bases and J by 2 bases, and 17 bases separated the two germline ends. Written as DNA, the CDR3 is TGCAGCGTTGACGGGGGCCGGGACTACCCCTACGAGCAGTACTTC. Amino acids: CSVDGGRDYPYEQYF.

Ten or more counts support this clonotype. CDR3 coding DNA: TGTGCCAGCAGCCAAGTTAGAGGGAGGAGTGGCTACACCTTC. Translating gives CASSQVRGRSGYTF. The chain uses TRBV3-1 and TRBJ1-2; D is unclear. The length of the CDR3 is 14 residues. Trimming took off 1 base at V and 7 bases at J, with 13 bases between the two ends. Germline V lookup: CDR1 LGHDT, CDR2 YNNKEL (reference sequence).

This clonotype has a count of ten or more. The genes are TRBV24-1 and TRBJ2-3; 8 bases match TRBD1. The V gene's germline CDR1 is KGHDR and CDR2 SFDVKD. CDR3 size: 16 residues. After removal of 3 bases from V and 3 bases from J, the junction contained 7 bases not matched to a gene. CDR3 bases: TGTGCCACCAGTGATGAACCTCGGACAGGGACAGATACGCAGTATTTT. Its protein is CATSDEPRTGTDTQYF.

Many counts were recorded for this clonotype. The chain links TRBV4-3 to TRBJ2-5, with D perhaps matching TRBD2 (5 bases). V lost 0 bases to trimming and J lost 4 bases, with 6 bases between them. Looked up from germline, CDR1 is LGHNA and CDR2 is YSLEER. CDR3 length: 13 residues. The CDR3 is CASSQDAGETQYF. The CDR3 DNA is TGCGCCAGCAGCCAAGACGCGGGAGAGACCCAGTACTTC.

Of note for this clonotype: A much larger clone sits a single nucleotide away, making a read error possible. The chain combines TRBV28 with TRBJ2-3; 10 bases are shared with TRBD1. The CDR3 has 13 residues. Germline CDR1 MDHEN, CDR2 SYDVKM. CDR3 DNA sequence: TGTGCCAGCATCGGGACAGGGGCAGATACGCAGTGTTTT. Protein sequence: CASIGTGADTQCF.

In its sample, this clonotype was seen many times. This chain connects TRBV7-2 to TRBJ2-2, with unresolved D. The germline V gene encodes CDR1 SGHTA and CDR2 FQGNSA. V shed 2 bases and J shed 1 base, with 8 bases lying between them. This CDR3 contains 15 residues. DNA for the CDR3: TGTGCCAGCAGCTTAACTCGGCTGAACACCGGGGAGCTGTTTTTT. Protein product: CASSLTRLNTGELFF.

This clonotype was counted many times. This chain uses TRBV13 with TRBJ2-7, with D possibly being TRBD1 (6 bases). This CDR3 contains 14 residues. V gave up 5 bases and J gave up 5 bases, with 16 bases separating them. Germline V gene sequence: CDR1 PRHDT, CDR2 FYEKMQ (reference sequence). The CDR3 nucleotides read TGTGCCAGCAGCCCTAGAGACAGGATACACGAGCAGTACTTC. Protein sequence: CASSPRDRIHEQYF.

This clonotype was seen at least ten times. The chain has TRBV11-2 and TRBJ2-5; TRBD1 matches at 8 bases. Trimming removed 2 bases from V and 1 base from J; junction bases left unmatched: 3. The CDR3 extends over 15 amino acids. CDR1 and CDR2 from the germline V gene are SGHAT and FQNNGV. Written as DNA, the CDR3 is TGTGCCAGCAGCTTATTAGGGACAGGCCAAGAGACCCAGTACTTC. Residues: CASSLLGTGQETQYF. The whole variable domain, filled in from reference TRBV11-2 and TRBJ2-5, reads EAGVAQSPRYKIIEKRQSVAFWCNPISGHATLYWYQQILGQGPKLLIQFQNNGVVDDSQLPKDRFSAERLKGVDSTLKIQPAKLEDSAVYLCASSLLGTGQETQYFGPGTRLLVL.

This clonotype was recorded at least ten times. The chain links TRBV5-8 to TRBJ2-2, with TRBD2 matching over 9 bases. V lost 5 bases and J lost 1; bases outside the gene matches: 6. The germline V gene encodes CDR1 SGHTS and CDR2 YDEGEE. This CDR3 spans 16 amino acids. For the CDR3, the DNA is TGTGCCAGCAGGCAGCGGGAGGAGTTGAACACCGGGGAGCTGTTTTTT. Protein sequence: CASRQREELNTGELFF. The full variable domain, completed using reference TRBV5-8 and TRBJ2-2, is EAGVTQSPTHLIKTRGQQATLRCSPISGHTSVYWYQQALGLGLQFLLWYDEGEERNRGNFPPRFSGRQFPNYSSELNVNALELEDSALYLCASRQREELNTGELFFGEGSRLTVL.

This clonotype showed up many times. V usage is TRBV13 and J usage is TRBJ2-1, with D uncertain. The CDR3 totals 12 residues. Germline V gives CDR1 PRHDT, CDR2 FYEKMQ (reference sequence). Trimming removed 5 bases at V and 7 bases at J, with 9 bases between. For the CDR3, the DNA is TGTGCCAGCAGCCCCTCCAATAATGAGCAGTTCTTC. Amino acid sequence: CASSPSNNEQFF.

The chain uses TRBV27 and TRBJ2-3, with 8 bases that match TRBD1. The V gene's germline CDR1 is MNHEY and CDR2 SMNVEV (reference sequence). The CDR3 length is 15 residues. Trimming cost V 1 base and J 7 bases; bases outside gene matches: 7. The CDR3, as DNA: TGTGCCAGCAGTTTATGGGGGACAGGTAGGAATACGCAGTATTTT. Protein product: CASSLWGTGRNTQYF.

This clonotype came up many times. The gene calls are TRBV7-3 and TRBJ2-3; TRBD2 matches at 9 bases. Germline CDR1 is SGHTA and CDR2 is FQGTGA. Trimming at V came to 1 base and at J to 0 bases, leaving 2 bases not matched to a gene. The CDR3 covers 16 residues. The CDR3 DNA sequence: TGTGCCAGCAGCTTAAGAAGCGGGGGGAGCACAGATACGCAGTATTTT. The encoded protein is CASSLRSGGSTDTQYF. Full variable domain (missing parts from reference TRBV7-3 and TRBJ2-3): GAGVSQTPSNKVTEKGKYVELRCDPISGHTALYWYRQSLGQGPEFLIYFQGTGAADDSGLPNDRFFAVRPEGSVSTLKIQRTERGDSAVYLCASSLRSGGSTDTQYFGPGTRLTVL.

This clonotype was seen once. A much larger clone differs by one base, so this may be a read error. V and J are TRBV10-3 and TRBJ1-2; 9 nucleotides agree with TRBD1. The CDR3 is 14 residues long. Germline CDR1 ENHRY, CDR2 SYGVKD. V lost 6 bases and J lost 2; bases outside the gene matches: 4. The CDR3 region is CAIRGTGSNYGYTF. The CDR3 DNA sequence: TGTGCCATCAGGGGGACAGGGAGCAACTATGGCTACACCTTC.

This clonotype was detected only a few times. The V and J genes are TRBV18 and TRBJ1-6, with D possibly being TRBD1 (6 bases). Germline CDR1 KGHSH, CDR2 LQKENI. V lost 3 bases to trimming and J lost 5 bases, with 8 bases between them. The CDR3 contains 14 residues. CDR3 sequence (DNA): TGTGCCAGCTCACCGGACAGCAATAATTCACCCCTCCACTTT. Translated: CASSPDSNNSPLHF. The full variable domain, completed using reference TRBV18 and TRBJ1-6, is NAGVMQNPRHLVRRRGQEARLRCSPMKGHSHVYWYRQLPEEGLKFMVYLQKENIIDESGMPKERFSAEFPKEGPSILRIQQVVRGDSAAYFCASSPDSNNSPLHFGNGTRLTVT.

The table lists this clonotype with many counts. The CDR3 here is CASSFRSSYEQYF. CDR3 DNA sequence: TGCGCCAGCAGCTTCCGGTCATCATACGAGCAGTACTTC. V usage is TRBV5-1 and J usage is TRBJ2-7; unclear D gene. V was cut by 2 bases and J by 4 bases, with 10 bases left in between. Germline V lookup: CDR1 SGHRS, CDR2 YFSETQ. The CDR3 has 13 amino acids.

V usage is TRBV6-5 and J usage is TRBJ2-5; the D gene is possibly TRBD1 (6 bases). This CDR3 comprises 13 residues. The V and J ends lost 4 bases and 5 bases respectively, with 11 bases between them. CDR1 is MNHEY and CDR2 is SVGAGI in the germline V gene. CDR3 sequence (DNA): TGTGCCAGCAGTTGCCAGGGGTGTGAGACCCAGTACTTC. This gives the protein CASSCQGCETQYF.

This chain links TRBV5-1 with TRBJ2-1; D remains ambiguous. The germline V gene has CDR1 SGHRS and CDR2 YFSETQ. With 5 bases removed from V and 3 bases from J, the gap between germline ends came to 9 bases. The CDR3 has 13 amino acids. DNA of the CDR3: TGCGCCAGCAGTAGGATGGGCTACAATGAGCAGTTCTTC. The encoded protein is CASSRMGYNEQFF.